This T cell receptor beta chain was captured by sequencing in a study of T cells in Graves' hyperthyroidism and ophthalmopathy. RNA transcripts served as the template for amplifying TCR beta CDR3 regions. In the first-round RT-PCR of the TCR CDR3, the HTBI primer set was used. TCRdb ran MiXCR on the multiplex PCR reads and lists one entry per CDR3 protein. The sample shows about 350,000 distinct CDR3 sequences, around 13% of them seen only once. The CDR3 is 14 amino acids. The V gene end was trimmed by 6 bases and the J gene end by 0 bases; junction bases not matched to a gene: 4. CDR1 MNHEY and CDR2 SMNVEV come from the germline V gene (reference sequence). Researchers barred patients who had uncontrolled infection, other autoimmune disease, pregnancy or lactation. PBMCs were collected from an approximately 10 ml volume of fresh peripheral blood. Study-wide results and limits: Blood also contained most expanded thyroid clonotypes above 0.001. Ophthalmopathy and stable hyperthyroidism were told apart by a 13 V-J model.

This clonotype was seen more than once but under ten times. Its matching antigen is unknown. Sequencing was carried out using blood. This TCR derives from a woman aged 30 to 39 with Graves' hyperthyroidism. The chain links TRBV27 to TRBJ2-7; TRBD2 agrees at 8 bases. The CDR3 is CASRSLADSYEQYF. Here the CDR3 DNA reads TGTGCCAGCAGGTCACTAGCGGACTCCTACGAGCAGTACTTC.